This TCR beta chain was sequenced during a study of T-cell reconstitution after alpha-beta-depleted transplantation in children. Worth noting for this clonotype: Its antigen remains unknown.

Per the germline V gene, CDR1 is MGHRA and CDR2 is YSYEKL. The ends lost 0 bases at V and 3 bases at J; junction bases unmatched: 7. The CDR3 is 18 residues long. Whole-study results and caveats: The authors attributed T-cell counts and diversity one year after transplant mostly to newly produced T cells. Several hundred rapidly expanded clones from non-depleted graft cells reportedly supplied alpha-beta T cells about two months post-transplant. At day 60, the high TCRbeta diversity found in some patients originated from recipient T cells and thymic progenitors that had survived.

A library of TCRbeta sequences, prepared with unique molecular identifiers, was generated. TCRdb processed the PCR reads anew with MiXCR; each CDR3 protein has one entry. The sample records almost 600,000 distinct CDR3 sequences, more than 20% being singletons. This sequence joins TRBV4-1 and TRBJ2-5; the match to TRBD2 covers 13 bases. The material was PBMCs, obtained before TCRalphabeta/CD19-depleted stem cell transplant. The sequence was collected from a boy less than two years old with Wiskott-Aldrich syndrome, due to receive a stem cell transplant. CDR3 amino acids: CASSQEPGLAGPKETQYF. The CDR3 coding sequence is TGCGCCAGCAGCCAAGAACCGGGACTAGCGGGACCTAAAGAGACCCAGTACTTC.